Listed below are T cell receptor beta chains from one sample, sequenced in a study of blood T cell repertoires in COVID-19. Clones were read by immunoSEQ multiplex PCR, and TCRdb kept only the in-frame ones, dropping some. Among around 180,000 clones listed, 84% were seen once. The sample was PBMCs or T cells enriched from blood (not recorded which). These receptor sequences come from a man aged 50 or older who had recovered from COVID-19. The CDR3 runs from the conserved cysteine through the conserved F or W. A D gene is named only where the DNA matches it firmly. Rows give clone size only sometimes, using once, few, many, or a class for an expanded clone.

j_call: TRBJ1-5; v_call: TRBV5-1; clone_size: -; d_call: -; cdr3_aa: CASSLVGAEQPQHF; cdr3_nt: TGCGCCAGCAGCTTGGTAGGGGCGGAACAGCCCCAGCATTTT
j_call: TRBJ1-6; v_call: TRBV30; clone_size: -; d_call: -; cdr3_aa: CAWSNRDKYSPLHF; cdr3_nt: TGTGCCTGGAGTAACCGGGACAAGTATTCACCCCTCCACTTT
j_call: TRBJ1-3; v_call: TRBV3-1/TRBV3-2; clone_size: -; d_call: -; cdr3_aa: CASKQGPLSGNTIYF; cdr3_nt: TGTGCCAGCAAACAGGGTCCCCTCTCTGGAAACACCATATATTTT
j_call: TRBJ1-5; v_call: TRBV19; clone_size: few; d_call: -; cdr3_aa: CASSLGVSGQPQHF; cdr3_nt: TGTGCCAGTAGTTTAGGTGTGAGTGGTCAGCCCCAGCATTTT
j_call: TRBJ2-5; v_call: TRBV7-9; clone_size: -; d_call: TRBD2; cdr3_aa: CASSLVTSGEETQYF; cdr3_nt: TGTGCCAGCAGCTTAGTAACTAGCGGGGAAGAGACCCAGTACTTC
j_call: TRBJ2-2; v_call: TRBV19; clone_size: few; d_call: TRBD2; cdr3_aa: CASRPIGLAGGTNTGELFF; cdr3_nt: TGTGCCAGCCGACCGATAGGTCTAGCGGGGGGAACGAACACCGGGGAGCTGTTTTTT
j_call: TRBJ2-3; v_call: TRBV10-3; clone_size: -; d_call: TRBD2; cdr3_aa: CAISLAGASTDTQYF; cdr3_nt: TGTGCCATCTCCTTAGCGGGGGCTAGCACAGATACGCAGTATTTT
j_call: TRBJ2-5; v_call: TRBV7-2; clone_size: few; d_call: TRBD2; cdr3_aa: CASTLDPPGGGETQYF; cdr3_nt: TGTGCCAGCACCTTGGATCCCCCGGGGGGAGGAGAGACCCAGTACTTC
j_call: TRBJ1-4; v_call: TRBV5-1; clone_size: -; d_call: -; cdr3_aa: CASSLGAATNEKLFF; cdr3_nt: TGCGCCAGCAGCTTGGGGGCCGCAACTAATGAAAAACTGTTTTTT
j_call: TRBJ1-1; v_call: TRBV30; clone_size: -; d_call: TRBD1; cdr3_aa: CAWEYGTVNTEAFF; cdr3_nt: TGTGCCTGGGAATACGGGACAGTCAACACTGAAGCTTTCTTT
j_call: TRBJ1-5; v_call: TRBV9; clone_size: -; d_call: TRBD1; cdr3_aa: CASSTGTGIGQPQHF; cdr3_nt: TGTGCCAGCAGTACCGGGACAGGGATTGGCCAGCCCCAGCATTTT
j_call: TRBJ1-6; v_call: TRBV27; clone_size: -; d_call: -; cdr3_aa: CASSSTGVYNSPLHF; cdr3_nt: TGTGCCAGCAGCTCTACAGGTGTCTATAATTCACCCCTCCACTTT
j_call: TRBJ2-5; v_call: TRBV6-5; clone_size: -; d_call: -; cdr3_aa: CASRTNQETQYF; cdr3_nt: TGTGCCAGCAGGACAAACCAAGAGACCCAGTACTTC
j_call: TRBJ2-1; v_call: TRBV28; clone_size: many; d_call: TRBD2; cdr3_aa: CASGTSENEQFF; cdr3_nt: TGTGCCAGCGGGACTAGCGAAAATGAGCAGTTCTTC
j_call: TRBJ2-1; v_call: TRBV5-3; clone_size: -; d_call: TRBD2; cdr3_aa: CARTSEGSYNEQFF; cdr3_nt: TGTGCCAGGACTAGCGAGGGGTCCTACAATGAGCAGTTCTTC
j_call: TRBJ2-2; v_call: TRBV11-1; clone_size: -; d_call: TRBD1; cdr3_aa: CASSFWTGVNTGELFF; cdr3_nt: TGTGCCAGCAGCTTCTGGACAGGGGTCAACACCGGGGAGCTGTTTTTT
j_call: TRBJ2-7; v_call: TRBV29-1; clone_size: -; d_call: TRBD2; cdr3_aa: CSVVGGGYEQYF; cdr3_nt: TGCAGCGTTGTCGGCGGGGGGTACGAGCAGTACTTC
j_call: TRBJ2-2; v_call: TRBV10-3; clone_size: -; d_call: -; cdr3_aa: CAISGPPLIGGRQNTGELFF; cdr3_nt: TGTGCCATCAGTGGACCCCCCCTTATTGGAGGGCGACAGAACACCGGGGAGCTGTTTTTT
j_call: TRBJ1-1; v_call: TRBV19; clone_size: -; d_call: TRBD1; cdr3_aa: CASSPLDRASAEAFF; cdr3_nt: TGTGCCAGTAGTCCGCTCGACAGGGCTTCGGCTGAAGCTTTCTTT
j_call: TRBJ2-5; v_call: TRBV7-9; clone_size: -; d_call: -; cdr3_aa: CASSLNRNQETQYF; cdr3_nt: TGTGCCAGCAGCTTAAACAGGAATCAAGAGACCCAGTACTTC
j_call: TRBJ2-2; v_call: TRBV14; clone_size: -; d_call: TRBD1; cdr3_aa: CASSRETGYTGELFF; cdr3_nt: TGTGCCAGCAGCCGGGAGACAGGGTACACCGGGGAGCTGTTTTTT
j_call: TRBJ1-2; v_call: TRBV5-4; clone_size: -; d_call: TRBD1; cdr3_aa: CASSRGQGAGGYTF; cdr3_nt: TGTGCCAGCAGCCGCGGACAGGGGGCCGGTGGCTACACCTTC
j_call: TRBJ2-2; v_call: TRBV5-6; clone_size: -; d_call: -; cdr3_aa: CASSWGPVGTGELFF; cdr3_nt: TGTGCCAGCAGCTGGGGGCCCGTGGGCACCGGGGAGCTGTTTTTT
j_call: TRBJ2-3; v_call: TRBV4-2; clone_size: -; d_call: TRBD2; cdr3_aa: CASSPGSSGGSDTQYF; cdr3_nt: TGTGCCAGCAGCCCGGGGTCTAGCGGGGGTTCAGATACGCAGTATTTT
j_call: TRBJ2-1; v_call: TRBV30; clone_size: -; d_call: TRBD2; cdr3_aa: CAWSLAGGAYNEQFF; cdr3_nt: TGTGCCTGGAGTCTGGCGGGGGGGGCGTACAATGAGCAGTTCTTC
j_call: TRBJ2-7; v_call: TRBV29-1; clone_size: -; d_call: -; cdr3_aa: CSVMTGGGYEQYF; cdr3_nt: TGCAGCGTGATGACAGGTGGCGGCTACGAGCAGTACTTC
j_call: TRBJ1-1; v_call: TRBV19; clone_size: -; d_call: -; cdr3_aa: CASRKPTRQGNTEAFF; cdr3_nt: TGTGCCAGTAGGAAACCCACGCGGCAGGGGAACACTGAAGCTTTCTTT